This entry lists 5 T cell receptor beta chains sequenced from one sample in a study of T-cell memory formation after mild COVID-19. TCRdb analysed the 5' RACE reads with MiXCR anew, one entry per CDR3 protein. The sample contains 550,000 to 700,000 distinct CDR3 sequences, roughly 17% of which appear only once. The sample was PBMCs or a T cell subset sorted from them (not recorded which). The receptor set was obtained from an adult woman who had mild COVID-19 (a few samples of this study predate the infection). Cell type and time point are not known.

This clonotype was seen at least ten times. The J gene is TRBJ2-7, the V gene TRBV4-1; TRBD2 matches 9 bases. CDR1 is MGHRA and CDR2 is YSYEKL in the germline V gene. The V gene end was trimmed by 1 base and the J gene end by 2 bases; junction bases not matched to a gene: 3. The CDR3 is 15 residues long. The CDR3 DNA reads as TGCGCCAGCAGCCAAGGGCTAGCGGGGACCTACGAGCAGTACTTC. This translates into CASSQGLAGTYEQYF.

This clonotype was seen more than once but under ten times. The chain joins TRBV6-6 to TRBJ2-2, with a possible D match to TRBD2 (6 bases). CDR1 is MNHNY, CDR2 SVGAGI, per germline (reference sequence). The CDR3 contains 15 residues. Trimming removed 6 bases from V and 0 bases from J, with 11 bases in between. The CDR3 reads CASSRDSPNTGELFF. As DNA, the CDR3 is TGTGCCAGCAGCAGGGACTCACCGAACACCGGGGAGCTGTTTTTT.

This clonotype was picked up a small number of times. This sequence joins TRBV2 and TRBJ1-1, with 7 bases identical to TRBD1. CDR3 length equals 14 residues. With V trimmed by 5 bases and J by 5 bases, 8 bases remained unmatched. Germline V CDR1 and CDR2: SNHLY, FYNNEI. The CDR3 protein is CASSLKEGATEAFF. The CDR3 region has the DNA TGTGCCAGCAGTCTTAAAGAGGGGGCGACTGAAGCTTTCTTT.

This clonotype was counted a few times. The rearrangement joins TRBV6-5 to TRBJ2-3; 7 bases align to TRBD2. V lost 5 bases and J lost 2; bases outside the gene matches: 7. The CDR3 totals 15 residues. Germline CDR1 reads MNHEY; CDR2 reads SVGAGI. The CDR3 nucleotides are TGTGCCAGCAGTCGATCCGGGGGGACCACAGATACGCAGTATTTT. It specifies CASSRSGGTTDTQYF.

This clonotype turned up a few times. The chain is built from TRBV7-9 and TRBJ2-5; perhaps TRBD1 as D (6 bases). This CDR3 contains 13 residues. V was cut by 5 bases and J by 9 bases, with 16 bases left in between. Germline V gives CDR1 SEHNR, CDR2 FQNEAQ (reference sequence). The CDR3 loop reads CASSRRGGKAQYF. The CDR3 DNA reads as TGTGCCAGCAGCCGTAGAGGGGGAAAGGCCCAGTACTTC.